The clone carrying this T cell receptor beta chain was recorded a few times. MiXCR was run by TCRdb on the RT-PCR reads, yielding one entry per CDR3 protein. The table includes 650,000 to 800,000 distinct CDR3 sequences, approximately 14% detected once. The clonotype comes from a female donor in good health, serving as a healthy control. The sequenced material came from memory CD4+ T cells from blood.

CDR3 nucleotide sequence: TGTGCCAGCAGTTCAGACAGGGTGAGCGAGACCCAGTACTTC. Protein: CASSSDRVSETQYF. V and J are TRBV12-3 or TRBV12-4 and TRBJ2-5, with 7 bases fitting TRBD1. This CDR3 spans 14 amino acids. V trimming: 4 bases; J trimming: 5 bases; junction bases outside the gene matches: 7.